The rows below give T cell receptor beta chains drawn from one sample of a study of cytomegalovirus exposure and HLA in healthy donors. Data came from immunoSEQ multiplex PCR; TCRdb stores just in-frame clones and leaves some out. The table has over 120,000 clones, 70% seen once. The specimen sequenced was PBMCs. These receptors were taken from a woman in her sixties in good health and CMV-seropositive. CDR3s include the opening cysteine and the closing phenylalanine or tryptophan. A D gene is named only where the DNA matches it firmly. Expanded clones are given a class, and other clones once, few, many or no size at all.

TRBV6-5	15	TRBJ2-1	.	TRBD2	TGTGCCAGCAGACGGACTAGCGGGAGTTACAATGAGCAGTTCTTC	CASRRTSGSYNEQFF
TRBV6-5	14	TRBJ2-7	.	TRBD2	TGTGCCAGCAGTATTAATAGCGGGATTAACGAGCAGTACTTC	CASSINSGINEQYF
TRBV6-1	16	TRBJ1-2	.	TRBD1	TGTGCCAGCAGTGATTTAACAGGGGGCGTGGTGTATGGCTACACCTTC	CASSDLTGGVVYGYTF
TRBV11-2	16	TRBJ2-2	.	TRBD1	TGTGCCAGCAGCTTAGATCCGGGACAGGGAATCGGGGAGCTGTTTTTT	CASSLDPGQGIGELFF
TRBV15	14	TRBJ2-7	few	.	TGTGCCACCAGCAGCAGGTCGGTCGGCTACGAGCAGTACTTC	CATSSRSVGYEQYF
TRBV5-1	16	TRBJ1-4	.	.	TGCGCCAGCAGCTACGACAGAGTTGCAACTAATGAAAAACTGTTTTTT	CASSYDRVATNEKLFF
TRBV29-1	12	TRBJ1-1	.	.	TGCAGCGTGCACAGGGCGAACACTGAAGCTTTCTTT	CSVHRANTEAFF
TRBV20-1	11	TRBJ1-3	.	.	TGCAGTGCTTTACAGGGAAACACCATATATTTT	CSALQGNTIYF
TRBV28	15	TRBJ2-2	.	.	TGTGCCAGCAGATTCGGAGGGCCCTCTACCGGGGAGCTGTTTTTT	CASRFGGPSTGELFF
TRBV9	13	TRBJ2-3	.	.	TGTGCCAGCAGCGTAGCGGGAGAAGATACGCAGTATTTT	CASSVAGEDTQYF
TRBV19	14	TRBJ1-2	.	.	TGTGCCAGTAGTCCTCTCGACAGTAACTATGGCTACACCTTC	CASSPLDSNYGYTF
TRBV10-3	13	TRBJ1-1	.	TRBD1	TGTGCCATCAGGAGGGACAGGGGGCAAAAAGCTTTCTTT	CAIRRDRGQKAFF
TRBV19	14	TRBJ2-1	.	TRBD2	TGTGCCAGTAGTAGCGGGAGAAGGGTGGATGAGCAGTTCTTC	CASSSGRRVDEQFF
TRBV5-8	15	TRBJ2-7	.	TRBD1	TGTGCCAGCAGACTGATGGGACAGGGTCGCGGCGAGCAGTACTTC	CASRLMGQGRGEQYF
TRBV7-3	13	TRBJ1-5	.	.	TGTGCCAGCAGCATGAACAGGGATCAGCCCCAGCATTTT	CASSMNRDQPQHF
TRBV5-1	15	TRBJ2-7	few	TRBD1	TGCGCCAGCAGCTTGGTGGGACAGACAGCCTACGAGCAGTACTTC	CASSLVGQTAYEQYF
TRBV19	14	TRBJ1-4	once	.	TGTGCCAGTAGTGTCTCAGTATCGATCGAAAAACTGTTTTTT	CASSVSVSIEKLFF
TRBV25-1	17	TRBJ2-2	.	TRBD1	TGTGCCAGCATACATCCAACAGGGGATAAAATCACCGGGGAGCTGTTTTTT	CASIHPTGDKITGELFF
TRBV4-1	16	TRBJ2-7	.	.	TGCGCCAGCAGCCAAGATTTGACTACCCGGACTGTCGAGCAGTACTTC	CASSQDLTTRTVEQYF
TRBV28	11	TRBJ2-5	.	.	TGTGCCAGCAGCCTAAGGGGGACCCAGTACTTC	CASSLRGTQYF
TRBV28	14	TRBJ1-5	.	.	TGTGCCAGCAGTACAGGGACGAGCAATCAGCCCCAGCATTTT	CASSTGTSNQPQHF
TRBV6-1	14	TRBJ2-7	.	.	TGTGCCAGCAGTGAAGACAGGGTAAAAGGAGAGCAGTACTTC	CASSEDRVKGEQYF